These 31 T cell receptor beta chains originate from one sample sequenced in a study of blood T cell repertoires in COVID-19. Generated by immunoSEQ multiplex PCR, the TCRdb table keeps only in-frame clones and is missing some. The sample lists 57,000 or so clones, 70% to 80% occurring once. The sample was peripheral blood. These receptors all stem from a man aged 45-65 years with active or convalescent COVID-19.

This clone showed up just once. The chain is built from TRBV11-2 and TRBJ2-5; TRBD1 aligns across 7 bases. CDR3 length: 15 amino acids. V shed 0 bases and J 9 bases; nucleotides not matched to a gene: 10. Germline-derived CDR1 and CDR2 are SGHAT and FQNNGV. The CDR3 spells CASSLEGTGQGAQYF. CDR3 DNA: TGTGCCAGCAGCTTAGAAGGGACCGGGCAGGGGGCCCAGTACTTC.

This clone was seen a single time. The V call is TRBV11-3, the J call TRBJ1-5; 10 bases agree with TRBD1. This CDR3 is built from 17 residues. CDR1 is SGHNT, CDR2 YENEEA, per germline. V shed 4 bases, J shed 4 bases, and the junction held 10 bases outside the gene matches. The DNA of the CDR3 is TGTGCCAGCAGCTCCCTTAGACAGGGGGCGCTTAATCAGCCCCAGCATTTT. Its protein product is CASSSLRQGALNQPQHF.

J is TRBJ1-1 and V is TRBV18; 10 bases match TRBD1. The germline gives CDR1 KGHSH, CDR2 LQKENI. The junction had 6 bases not matched to a gene; V was cut back by 6 bases and J by 5 bases. This CDR3 contains 14 residues. The CDR3 nucleotides are TGTGCCAGCTCGTCCGGGACAGGGGTAACTGAAGCTTTCTTT. Translation: CASSSGTGVTEAFF.

The chain has TRBV19 and TRBJ1-4; D is perhaps TRBD1 (6 bases). The V end lost 8 bases, the J end lost 4 bases, and 11 bases lay between the germline ends. Germline-derived CDR1 and CDR2 are LNHDA and SQIVND (reference sequence). The CDR3 is 13 amino acids. Written as DNA, the CDR3 is TGTGCCAGTGGTACAGGGTATAATGAAAAACTGTTTTTT. Amino acid sequence: CASGTGYNEKLFF.

The rearrangement links TRBV27 to TRBJ1-2; 8 nucleotides agree with TRBD1. Trimming at V came to 5 bases and at J to 3 bases, leaving 5 bases not matched to a gene. The germline gives CDR1 MNHEY, CDR2 SMNVEV (reference sequence). There are 14 residues in the CDR3. As DNA, the CDR3 is TGTGCCAGCAGTCCCAGGGGGCAGTACTATGGCTACACCTTC. Translating it yields CASSPRGQYYGYTF.

Here the CDR3 DNA reads TGTGCCAGAGGGGACAGGGGGAGACATGAAAAACTGTTTTTT. This codes for CARGDRGRHEKLFF. The chain combines TRBV2 with TRBJ1-4, with 11 bases that match TRBD1. The CDR3 loop spans 14 amino acids. The germline CDR1 and CDR2 sequences are SNHLY and FYNNEI. The ends lost 9 bases at V and 6 bases at J; junction bases unmatched: 6. The variable domain in full, completed from reference TRBV2 and TRBJ1-4, reads EPEVTQTPSHQVTQMGQEVILRCVPISNHLYFYWYRQILGQKVEFLVSFYNNEISEKSEIFDDQFSVERPDGSNFTLKIRSTKLEDSAMYFCARGDRGRHEKLFFGSGTQLSVL.

The chain couples TRBV6-1 to TRBJ1-1; no definite D call. Between the trimmed V and J ends, which lost 4 bases and 6 bases, there was a span of 24 bases. The CDR3 runs to 17 residues. Germline CDR1 and CDR2: MNHNS and SASEGT. CDR3 DNA: TGTGCCAGCAGTGCTGACTCGCCGTGGGGAGGTTTGCCTGAAGCTTTCTTT. It is translated as CASSADSPWGGLPEAFF.

This clone is categorized as medium-sized. The chain employs TRBV19 and TRBJ1-2, with TRBD1 identical over 9 bases. The CDR3 has 15 amino acids. V shed 5 bases, J shed 2 bases, and the junction held 6 bases outside the gene matches. Germline V CDR1 and CDR2: LNHDA, SQIVND (reference sequence). For the CDR3, the DNA is TGTGCCAGTAGTTCACAGGGGGCGGTCAACTATGGCTACACCTTC. Its protein product is CASSSQGAVNYGYTF. Combining the CDR3 with reference TRBV19 and TRBJ1-2 gives the whole variable domain DGGITQSPKYLFRKEGQNVTLSCEQNLNHDAMYWYRQDPGQGLRLIYYSQIVNDFQKGDIAEGYSVSREKKESFPLTVTSAQKNPTAFYLCASSSQGAVNYGYTFGSGTRLTVV.

The chain couples TRBV7-2 to TRBJ2-1, with a possible D match to TRBD2 (6 bases). The length of the CDR3 is 16 residues. V dropped 1 base and J dropped 4 bases, with 14 bases sitting between them. The germline V gene has CDR1 SGHTA and CDR2 FQGNSA. This CDR3 is CASSLVGGMGYNEQFF. CDR3 sequence (DNA): TGTGCCAGCAGCTTAGTTGGCGGGATGGGATACAATGAGCAGTTCTTC.

Comments on this clone: Other DNA sequences in the sample encode the same CDR3. The chain couples TRBV27 to TRBJ2-7, with a weak D call TRBD2 (5 bases). V lost 4 bases, J lost 0 bases, and 10 bases lay in between. The CDR3 totals 14 residues. Per germline, CDR1 MNHEY and CDR2 SMNVEV (reference sequence). The CDR3 coding sequence is TGTGCCAGCAGTTCGCGGGTTAGCTCCTACGAGCAGTACTTC. It specifies CASSSRVSSYEQYF.

The chain carries TRBV5-1 and TRBJ1-1; no reliable D call. Germline V CDR1 and CDR2: SGHRS, YFSETQ. This CDR3 has 13 residues. Trimming left V 7 bases short and J 0 bases short, with 10 bases between. The chain's CDR3 is CASHPSVNTEAFF. Written as DNA, the CDR3 is TGCGCCAGCCATCCCAGCGTGAACACTGAAGCTTTCTTT.

This clone was counted between two and nine times. This sequence joins TRBV29-1 and TRBJ1-1; tentatively, D is TRBD1 (6 bases). This CDR3 contains 10 residues. V dropped 4 bases and J dropped 12 bases, with 12 bases sitting between them. In germline, CDR1 is SQVTM, CDR2 ANQGSEA. The CDR3 reads CSVVEQGTFF. CDR3 DNA sequence: TGCAGCGTTGTCGAACAGGGTACTTTCTTT.

This chain connects TRBV4-2 to TRBJ2-5; 9 nucleotides line up with TRBD1. Per the germline V gene, CDR1 is LGHNA and CDR2 is YNFKEQ. V lost 3 bases, J lost 5 bases, and 13 bases stayed unmatched. The CDR3 length is 17 residues. The DNA for the CDR3 is TGTGCCAGCAGCCATACAGGGGGCTCAGGGTCGAGGGAGACCCAGTACTTC. Translated, it gives CASSHTGGSGSRETQYF.

This clone occurred once. The V call is TRBV5-6, the J call TRBJ1-6, with D maybe TRBD1 (5 bases). The CDR3 covers 13 residues. V lost 3 bases, J lost 8 bases, and 9 bases lay in between. Germline values: CDR1 SGHDT, CDR2 YYEEEE. Here the CDR3 reads CASSWGVDSPLHF. The CDR3 nucleotides read TGTGCCAGCAGCTGGGGGGTAGATTCACCCCTCCACTTT.

The gene calls are TRBV7-3 and TRBJ1-1; TRBD1 aligns across 8 bases. V dropped 3 bases and J dropped 1; count of bases not matched to a gene: 4. CDR3 size: 15 residues. CDR1 and CDR2 from the germline V gene are SGHTA and FQGTGA. The CDR3 here is CASSLAGGSNTEAFF. In nucleotides, the CDR3 is TGTGCCAGCAGCTTGGCAGGGGGCTCGAACACTGAAGCTTTCTTT.

This clone was detected once. A far larger clone is only one base removed, so a read error is likely. The sample carries other DNA sequences with the same CDR3. The rearrangement joins TRBV19 to TRBJ1-1; D might be TRBD1 (6 bases). The germline V gene has CDR1 LNHDA and CDR2 SQIVND (reference sequence). The CDR3 is 13 residues long. Here the CDR3 DNA reads TGTCCCCGCCATGGGGGGGCGGGGGGGGGAGCTTTCTTT. It is translated as CPRHGGAGGGAFF.

The chain employs TRBV10-3 and TRBJ1-1; possible D gene TRBD1, 6 bases. The CDR3 length is 16 residues. V lost 1 base, J lost 2 bases, and 14 bases lay in between. Germline V CDR1 and CDR2: ENHRY, SYGVKD. The CDR3 coding sequence is TGTGCCATCAGTGAGTTTGAGGACAGCCCTAACACTGAAGCTTTCTTT. It encodes CAISEFEDSPNTEAFF.

J is TRBJ1-5 and V is TRBV2; 7 bases map to TRBD1. This CDR3 has 13 amino acids. The junction had 16 bases not matched to a gene; V was cut back by 7 bases and J by 16 bases. Germline CDR1 and CDR2: SNHLY and FYNNEI. The CDR3 is CASTIRQGAGLHF. The CDR3, as DNA: TGTGCCAGCACGATACGACAGGGAGCTGGACTTCATTTT.

The chain joins TRBV12-5 to TRBJ1-5, with D hard to call. Trimming shortened V by 1 base and J by 10 bases, and 5 bases separated the two germline ends. The germline V gene encodes CDR1 LGHNT and CDR2 FRNRAP. The CDR3 totals 11 residues. The chain's CDR3 is CASGLGVPQHF. The CDR3 DNA sequence: TGTGCTAGTGGTTTGGGCGTTCCCCAGCATTTT.

This clone was detected only once. The chain combines TRBV7-2 with TRBJ2-7; maybe TRBD1 (6 bases). The CDR3 has 14 residues. Germline CDR1 SGHTA, CDR2 FQGNSA. Trimming removed 4 bases from V and 6 bases from J, with 16 bases in between. The CDR3 here is CASSSIRVQGEQYF. CDR3 nucleotides: TGTGCCAGCAGCTCCATTCGTGTACAGGGCGAGCAGTACTTC.

The chain carries TRBV4-1 and TRBJ2-2, with 12 bases that match TRBD2. Germline CDR1 is MGHRA and CDR2 is YSYEKL. V lost 3 bases and J lost 4; bases outside the gene matches: 0. CDR3 length: 15 amino acids. CDR3 residues: CASSQGLAGTGELFF. Written as DNA, the CDR3 is TGCGCCAGCAGCCAGGGACTAGCGGGCACCGGGGAGCTGTTTTTT.

The chain links TRBV6-5 to TRBJ1-6; 8 bases line up with TRBD1. From germline, CDR1 is MNHEY and CDR2 SVGAGI. With V trimmed by 5 bases and J by 6 bases, 3 bases remained unmatched. The CDR3 spans 14 residues. CDR3 nucleotide sequence: TGTGCCAGCAGTAAGGGACAGGTTAATTCACCCCTCCACTTT. This translates into CASSKGQVNSPLHF.

J is TRBJ2-3 and V is TRBV7-9; D possibly corresponds to TRBD2 (5 bases). Trimming removed 2 bases at V and 0 bases at J, with 9 bases between. CDR3 size: 15 residues. Germline assignment: CDR1 SEHNR and CDR2 FQNEAQ (reference sequence). CDR3 sequence reads: CASSLRRASTDTQYF. The CDR3 DNA sequence: TGTGCCAGCAGCTTACGGCGGGCGAGCACAGATACGCAGTATTTT.

The CDR3 DNA reads TGTGCCAGCAGCTTAGGCCAGGGTGTTGGCACCGGGGAGCTGTTTTTT. It specifies CASSLGQGVGTGELFF. The V call is TRBV7-6, the J call TRBJ2-2, with D perhaps TRBD1 (5 bases). Trimming removed 1 base from V and 4 bases from J, with 13 bases in between. The CDR3 extends over 16 amino acids. The germline gives CDR1 SGHVS, CDR2 FNYEAQ. Full variable domain (rest looked up from reference TRBV7-6 and TRBJ2-2): GAGVSQSPRYKVTKRGQDVALRCDPISGHVSLYWYRQALGQGPEFLTYFNYEAQQDKSGLPNDRFSAERPEGSISTLTIQRTEQRDSAMYRCASSLGQGVGTGELFFGEGSRLTVL.

The V call is TRBV5-4, the J call TRBJ1-5; D ambiguous. CDR1 and CDR2 from the germline V gene are SGHNT and YYREEE (reference sequence). V was pared by 4 bases and J by 5 bases, with 10 bases between. The CDR3 is 13 amino acids. The CDR3 loop reads CASSPDGDQPQHF. For the CDR3, the DNA is TGTGCCAGCAGCCCTGACGGGGATCAGCCCCAGCATTTT.

This sequence joins TRBV29-1 and TRBJ1-2; D is undetermined. The V gene lost 4 bases and the J gene lost 2 bases, with 5 bases spanning the gap. CDR1 and CDR2 from the germline V gene are SQVTM and ANQGSEA. The CDR3 is made up of 11 amino acids. The CDR3 reads CSVGQNYGYTF. CDR3 nucleotides: TGCAGCGTTGGGCAGAACTATGGCTACACCTTC. Combining the CDR3 with reference TRBV29-1 and TRBJ1-2 gives the whole variable domain SAVISQKPSRDICQRGTSLTIQCQVDSQVTMMFWYRQQPGQSLTLIATANQGSEATYESGFVIDKFPISRPNLTFSTLTVSNMSPEDSSIYLCSVGQNYGYTFGSGTRLTVV.

The chain is built from TRBV7-3 and TRBJ1-1; D gene uncertain. CDR3 length: 14 residues. Per the germline V gene, CDR1 is SGHTA and CDR2 is FQGTGA. Trimming stripped 3 bases from V and 6 bases from J, with 14 bases between. The CDR3 region is CASSFGGIGSEAFF. The CDR3 DNA reads TGTGCCAGCAGCTTCGGCGGTATTGGCTCTGAAGCTTTCTTT. The entire variable domain, with the rest obtained from reference TRBV7-3 and TRBJ1-1, is as follows: GAGVSQTPSNKVTEKGKYVELRCDPISGHTALYWYRQSLGQGPEFLIYFQGTGAADDSGLPNDRFFAVRPEGSVSTLKIQRTERGDSAVYLCASSFGGIGSEAFFGQGTRLTVV.

V usage is TRBV27 and J usage is TRBJ2-7, with 7 bases fitting TRBD2. The germline V gene encodes CDR1 MNHEY and CDR2 SMNVEV (reference sequence). V lost 5 bases to trimming and J lost 4 bases; unmatched junction nucleotides: 8. The CDR3 sequence is 14 residues long. CDR3 nucleotides: TGTGCCAGCAGTCCGGGGACTATGATATACGAGCAGTACTTC. Protein product: CASSPGTMIYEQYF.

This clone was recorded a few times. V and J are TRBV19 and TRBJ1-1; D is possibly TRBD1 (6 bases). Germline assignment: CDR1 LNHDA and CDR2 SQIVND (reference sequence). The CDR3 runs 12 residues. V was shortened by 5 bases and J by 6 bases, with 10 bases between the two germline ends. CDR3 in amino acids: CASSGWTAEAFF. As DNA, the CDR3 is TGTGCCAGTAGTGGATGGACAGCTGAAGCTTTCTTT.

The table lists this clone with a few counts. The rearrangement joins TRBV18 to TRBJ1-5; 8 bases align to TRBD1. V lost 4 bases to trimming and J lost 1 base; unmatched junction nucleotides: 6. Looked up from germline, CDR1 is KGHSH and CDR2 is LQKENI. This CDR3 contains 16 residues. CDR3 nucleotides: TGTGCCAGCTCACGTTGGGACAGGCTAAGCAATCAGCCCCAGCATTTT. It yields the protein CASSRWDRLSNQPQHF.

The chain is built from TRBV5-1 and TRBJ2-3, with TRBD1 matching over 7 bases. Germline V CDR1 and CDR2: SGHRS, YFSETQ. The ends lost 4 bases at V and 0 bases at J; junction bases unmatched: 5. The length of the CDR3 is 15 residues. CDR3 region: CASSTRGHSTDTQYF. The CDR3 DNA is TGCGCCAGCAGCACTAGGGGGCATAGCACAGATACGCAGTATTTT.